This T cell receptor beta chain was obtained from a study of cytomegalovirus exposure and HLA in healthy donors. Study results and limitations: Several of the most significant clusters were apparently associated with common viral pathogens in a later analysis. The listing of 160 or so TCR beta chains classed them as cytomegalovirus-associated. In an earlier analysis, most TCR beta V segments were productive about 87% or about 30% of the time.

J was trimmed by 1 base and V by 6 bases; bases with no gene match: 3. The CDR3 has 14 residues. CDR1 is MNHEY, CDR2 SMNVEV, per germline (reference sequence). PCR involved 60 Vbeta and 13 Jbeta primers. Profiling relied on immunoSEQ multiplex PCR, and the TCRdb table lists in-frame clones only, not all of them. The sample includes under 200,000 clones, 80% seen only once; the top ten take about 1.9%. Comments on this clone: What it recognizes is unknown.

Sequenced material: PBMCs. The source of this sequence is a human donor in good health. The V call is TRBV27, the J call TRBJ1-1; 9 nucleotides align to TRBD1. CDR3 nucleotide sequence: TGTGCCAGCAGATACAGGGGGCAGAACACTGAAGCTTTCTTT. It specifies CASRYRGQNTEAFF.